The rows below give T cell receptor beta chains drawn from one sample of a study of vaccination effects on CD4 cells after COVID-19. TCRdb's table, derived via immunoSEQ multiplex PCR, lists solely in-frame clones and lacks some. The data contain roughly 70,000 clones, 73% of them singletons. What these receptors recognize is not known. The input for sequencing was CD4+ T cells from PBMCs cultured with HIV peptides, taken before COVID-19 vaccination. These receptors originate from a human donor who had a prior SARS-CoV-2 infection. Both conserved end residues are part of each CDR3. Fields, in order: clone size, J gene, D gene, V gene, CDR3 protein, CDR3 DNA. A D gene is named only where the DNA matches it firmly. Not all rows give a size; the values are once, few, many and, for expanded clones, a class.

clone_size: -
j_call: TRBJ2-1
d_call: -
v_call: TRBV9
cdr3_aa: CASSVATTLYNEQFF
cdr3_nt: TGTGCCAGCAGCGTAGCCACAACTCTATACAATGAGCAGTTCTTC

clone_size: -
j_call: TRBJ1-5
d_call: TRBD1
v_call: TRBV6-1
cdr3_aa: CASSEQVGQRNQPQHF
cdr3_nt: TGTGCCAGCAGTGAACAGGTGGGACAGAGGAATCAGCCCCAGCATTTT

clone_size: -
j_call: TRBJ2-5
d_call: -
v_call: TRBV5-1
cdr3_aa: CASSLFTNKETQYF
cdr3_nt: TGCGCCAGCAGCTTGTTCACAAATAAAGAGACCCAGTACTTC

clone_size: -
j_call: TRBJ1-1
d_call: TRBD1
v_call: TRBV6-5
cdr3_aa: CASSRGQGHTEAFF
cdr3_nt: TGTGCCAGCAGTCGCGGACAGGGGCATACTGAAGCTTTCTTT

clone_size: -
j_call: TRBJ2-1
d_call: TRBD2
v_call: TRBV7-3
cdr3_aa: CASSPNSGRGSYRFF
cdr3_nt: TGTGCCAGCAGCCCTAATAGCGGGAGGGGGTCGTATCGGTTCTTC

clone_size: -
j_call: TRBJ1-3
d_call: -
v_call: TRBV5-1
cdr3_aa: CASTLLPSGNTIYF
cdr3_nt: TGCGCCAGCACCCTGCTACCGTCCGGAAACACCATATATTTT

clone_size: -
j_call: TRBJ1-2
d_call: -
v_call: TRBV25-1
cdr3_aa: CASKWGGQYGYTF
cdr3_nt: TGTGCCAGCAAGTGGGGGGGCCAGTATGGCTACACCTTC

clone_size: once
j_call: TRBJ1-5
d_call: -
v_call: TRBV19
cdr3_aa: CASSIGHQNQPQHF
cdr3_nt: TGTGCCAGTAGTATCGGACACCAGAATCAGCCCCAGCATTTT

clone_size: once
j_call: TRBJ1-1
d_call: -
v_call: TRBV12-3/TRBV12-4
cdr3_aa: CASSFTESTEAFF
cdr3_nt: TGTGCCAGCAGTTTCACGGAGAGCACTGAAGCTTTCTTT

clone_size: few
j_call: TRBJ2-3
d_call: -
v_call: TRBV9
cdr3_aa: CASSVAPTDTQYF
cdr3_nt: TGTGCCAGCAGCGTAGCTCCTACAGATACGCAGTATTTT

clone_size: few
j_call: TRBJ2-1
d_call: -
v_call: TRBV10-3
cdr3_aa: CAISRFNEQFF
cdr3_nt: TGTGCCATCAGTCGATTCAATGAGCAGTTCTTC

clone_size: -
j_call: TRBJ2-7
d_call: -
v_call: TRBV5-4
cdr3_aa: CASSLAGGNTYEQYF
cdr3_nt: TGTGCCAGCAGCTTGGCCGGCGGCAACACCTACGAGCAGTACTTC

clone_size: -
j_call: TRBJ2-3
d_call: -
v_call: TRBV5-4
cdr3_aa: CASSVRAQRGTDTQYF
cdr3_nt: TGTGCCAGCAGCGTCCGGGCCCAAAGGGGCACAGATACGCAGTATTTT

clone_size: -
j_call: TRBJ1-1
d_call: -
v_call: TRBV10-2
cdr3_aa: CASSESGRGPAEAFF
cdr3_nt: TGCGCCAGCAGTGAGTCGGGAAGGGGCCCGGCTGAAGCTTTCTTT

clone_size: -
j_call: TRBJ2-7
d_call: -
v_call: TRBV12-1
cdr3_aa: CASSFSSGGYEQYF
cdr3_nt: TGTGCCAGCAGCTTTTCGAGCGGGGGCTACGAGCAGTACTTC

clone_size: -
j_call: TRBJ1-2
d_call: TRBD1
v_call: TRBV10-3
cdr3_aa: CAISNTPGQTYGYTF
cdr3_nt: TGTGCCATCAGTAATACGCCGGGACAGACCTATGGCTACACCTTC

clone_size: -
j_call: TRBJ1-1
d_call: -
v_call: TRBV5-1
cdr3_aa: CASSLGVRGGTEAFF
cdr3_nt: TGCGCCAGCAGCTTGGGCGTGAGGGGAGGGACTGAAGCTTTCTTT

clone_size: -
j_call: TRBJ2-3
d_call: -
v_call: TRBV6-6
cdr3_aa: CASSSEGEGDTQYF
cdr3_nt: TGTGCCAGCAGTTCGGAAGGGGAAGGAGATACGCAGTATTTT

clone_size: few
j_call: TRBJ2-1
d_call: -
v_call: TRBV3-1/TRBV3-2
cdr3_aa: CASSQRELNEQFF
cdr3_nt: TGTGCCAGCAGCCAGCGCGAGTTGAATGAGCAGTTCTTC

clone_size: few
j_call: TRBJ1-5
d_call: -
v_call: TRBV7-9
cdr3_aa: CASSFGGNQPQHF
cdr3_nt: TGTGCCAGCAGCTTCGGGGGGAATCAGCCCCAGCATTTT

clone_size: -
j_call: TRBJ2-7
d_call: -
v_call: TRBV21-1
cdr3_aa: CASSRPGQGNYEQYF
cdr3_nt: TGTGCCAGCAGCAGGCCGGGACAGGGGAACTACGAGCAGTACTTC

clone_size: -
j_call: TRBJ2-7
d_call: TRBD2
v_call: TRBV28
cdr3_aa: CASSSGGASYEQYF
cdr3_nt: TGTGCCAGCAGTTCGGGGGGGGCCTCCTACGAGCAGTACTTC

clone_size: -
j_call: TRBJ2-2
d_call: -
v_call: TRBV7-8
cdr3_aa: CASSRHGTSTGELFF
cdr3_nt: TGTGCCAGCAGCCGCCACGGGACAAGTACCGGGGAGCTGTTTTTT

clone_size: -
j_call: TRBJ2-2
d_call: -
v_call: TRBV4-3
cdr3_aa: CASSQESETGELFF
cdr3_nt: TGCGCCAGCAGCCAAGAATCCGAGACCGGGGAGCTGTTTTTT

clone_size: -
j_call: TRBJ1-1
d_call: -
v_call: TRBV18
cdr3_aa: CASSPLVGNTEAFF
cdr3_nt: TGTGCCAGCTCACCTCTAGTGGGGAACACTGAAGCTTTCTTT

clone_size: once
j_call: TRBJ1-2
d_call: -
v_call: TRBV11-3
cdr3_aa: CASSISSGSLGYGYTF
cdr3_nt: TGTGCCAGCAGCATTAGCAGTGGATCTTTGGGCTATGGCTACACCTTC

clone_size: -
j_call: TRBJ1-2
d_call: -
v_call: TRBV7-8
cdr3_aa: CASSLIRGYGYTF
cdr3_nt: TGTGCCAGCAGCTTAATCAGGGGCTATGGCTACACCTTC

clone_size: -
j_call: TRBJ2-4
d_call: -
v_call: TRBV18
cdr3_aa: CASSPPSGRLGKNIQYF
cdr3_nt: TGTGCCAGCTCACCACCTTCCGGCCGGTTGGGCAAAAACATTCAGTACTTC

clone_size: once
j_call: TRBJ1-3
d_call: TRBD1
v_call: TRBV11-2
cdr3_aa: CASTSGQGLTGNTIYF
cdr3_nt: TGTGCCAGCACCTCGGGACAGGGCCTTACTGGAAACACCATATATTTT

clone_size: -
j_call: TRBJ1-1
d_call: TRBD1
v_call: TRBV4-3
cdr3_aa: CASSQDDRGRYGAFF
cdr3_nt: TGCGCCAGCAGCCAAGATGACAGGGGGCGTTACGGCGCTTTCTTT

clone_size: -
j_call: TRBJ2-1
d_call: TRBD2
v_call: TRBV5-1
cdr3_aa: CASSYLSSGGYNEQFF
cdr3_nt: TGCGCCAGCAGCTACCTTTCTAGCGGGGGGTACAATGAGCAGTTCTTC

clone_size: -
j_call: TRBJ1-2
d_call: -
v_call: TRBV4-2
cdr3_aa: CASSQDAQRDYGYTF
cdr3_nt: TGTGCCAGCAGCCAAGATGCCCAGCGAGACTATGGCTACACCTTC

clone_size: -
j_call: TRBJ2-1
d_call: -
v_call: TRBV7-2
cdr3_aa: CASSLGGASYNEQFF
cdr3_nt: TGTGCCAGCAGCTTAGGGGGGGCTTCCTACAATGAGCAGTTCTTC

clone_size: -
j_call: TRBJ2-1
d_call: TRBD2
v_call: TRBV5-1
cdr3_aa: CASSSYKRLAGSAYNEQFF
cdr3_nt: TGCGCCAGCAGCTCCTACAAAAGACTAGCGGGTTCCGCCTACAATGAGCAGTTCTTC

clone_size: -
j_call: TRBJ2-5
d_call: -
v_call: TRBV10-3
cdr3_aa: CAIRSPGSGETQYF
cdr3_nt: TGTGCCATCAGGTCTCCCGGATCAGGGGAGACCCAGTACTTC

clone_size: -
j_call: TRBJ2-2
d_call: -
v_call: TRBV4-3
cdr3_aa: CASSQVLSNTGELFF
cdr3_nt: TGCGCCAGCAGCCAAGTTTTATCGAACACCGGGGAGCTGTTTTTT

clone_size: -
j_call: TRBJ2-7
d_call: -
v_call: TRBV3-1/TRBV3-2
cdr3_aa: CASSQDDVSYEQYF
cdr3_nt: TGTGCCAGCAGCCAAGACGACGTCTCCTACGAGCAGTACTTC

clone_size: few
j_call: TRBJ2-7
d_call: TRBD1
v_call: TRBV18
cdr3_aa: CASSPGTGSFDYEQYF
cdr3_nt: TGTGCCAGCTCCCCCGGGACAGGGAGTTTCGACTACGAGCAGTACTTC

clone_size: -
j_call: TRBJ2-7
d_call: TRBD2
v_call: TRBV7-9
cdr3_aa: CASSLDAGASYEQYF
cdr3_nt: TGTGCCAGCAGCTTGGACGCGGGAGCGTCCTACGAGCAGTACTTC

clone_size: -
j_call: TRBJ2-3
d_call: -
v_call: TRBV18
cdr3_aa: CASSPAKADTQYF
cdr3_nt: TGTGCCAGCTCACCGGCCAAGGCAGATACGCAGTATTTT

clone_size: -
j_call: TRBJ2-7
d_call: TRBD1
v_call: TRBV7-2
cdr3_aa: CASRDRQGRGEQYF
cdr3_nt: TGTGCCAGCAGAGACCGACAGGGCCGTGGCGAGCAGTACTTC

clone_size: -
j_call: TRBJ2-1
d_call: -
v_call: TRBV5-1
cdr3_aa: CASRLLEIGEQFF
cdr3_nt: TGCGCCAGCAGATTACTAGAAATAGGTGAGCAGTTCTTC

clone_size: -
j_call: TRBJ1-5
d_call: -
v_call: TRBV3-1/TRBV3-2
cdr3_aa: CASSQAYRDQPQHF
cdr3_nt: TGTGCCAGCAGCCAAGCGTACAGGGATCAGCCCCAGCATTTT

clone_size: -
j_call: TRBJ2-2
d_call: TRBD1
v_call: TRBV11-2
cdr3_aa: CASSTTGWNTGELFF
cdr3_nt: TGTGCCAGCAGTACGACAGGGTGGAACACCGGGGAGCTGTTTTTT

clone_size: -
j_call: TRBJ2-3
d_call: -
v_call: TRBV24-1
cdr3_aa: CATSGAGTDTQYF
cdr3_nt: TGTGCCACCAGCGGAGCCGGCACAGATACGCAGTATTTT

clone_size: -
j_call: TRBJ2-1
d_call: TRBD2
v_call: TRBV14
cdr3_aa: CASSPWTSGGATNEQFF
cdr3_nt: TGTGCCAGCAGCCCTTGGACTAGCGGGGGGGCTACGAATGAGCAGTTCTTC

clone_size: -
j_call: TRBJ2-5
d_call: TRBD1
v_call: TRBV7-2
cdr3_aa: CASSADRGSGETQYF
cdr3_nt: TGTGCCAGCAGCGCAGACAGGGGAAGCGGGGAGACCCAGTACTTC

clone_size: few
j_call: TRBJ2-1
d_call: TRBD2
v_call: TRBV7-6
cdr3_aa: CASSWGGRTVYNEQFF
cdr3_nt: TGTGCCAGCAGCTGGGGGGGGAGGACCGTCTACAATGAGCAGTTCTTC

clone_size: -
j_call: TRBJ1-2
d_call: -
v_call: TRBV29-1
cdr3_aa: CSVDLAAYGYTF
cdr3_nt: TGCAGCGTTGATCTGGCGGCCTATGGCTACACCTTC

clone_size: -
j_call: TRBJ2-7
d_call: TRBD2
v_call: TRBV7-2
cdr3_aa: CASSLDFATSGYEQYF
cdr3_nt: TGTGCCAGCAGCTTAGATTTCGCGACTAGCGGGTACGAGCAGTACTTC

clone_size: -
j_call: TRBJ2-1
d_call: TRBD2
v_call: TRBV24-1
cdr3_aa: CATSDPRAGGYNEQFF
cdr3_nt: TGTGCCACCAGTGACCCAAGGGCGGGAGGATACAATGAGCAGTTCTTC

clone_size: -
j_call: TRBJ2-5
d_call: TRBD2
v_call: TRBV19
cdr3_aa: CASLAGGETQYF
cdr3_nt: TGTGCCAGCCTAGCGGGGGGCGAGACCCAGTACTTC

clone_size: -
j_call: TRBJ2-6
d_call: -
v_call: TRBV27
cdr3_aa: CASSLLFEVNGANVLTF
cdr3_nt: TGTGCCAGCAGTTTATTATTTGAAGTTAATGGGGCCAACGTCCTGACTTTC

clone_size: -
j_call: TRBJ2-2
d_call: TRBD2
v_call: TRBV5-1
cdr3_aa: CASAQNGGANTGELFF
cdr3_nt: TGCGCCAGCGCCCAAAACGGGGGGGCGAACACCGGGGAGCTGTTTTTT

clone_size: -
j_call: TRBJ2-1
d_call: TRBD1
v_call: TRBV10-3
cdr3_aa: CAISDSRQGAGNEQFF
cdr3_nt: TGTGCCATCAGTGATAGTCGGCAGGGGGCTGGGAATGAGCAGTTCTTC

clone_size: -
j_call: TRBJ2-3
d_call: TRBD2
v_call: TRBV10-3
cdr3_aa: CAGGDLGDTQYF
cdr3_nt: TGTGCCGGGGGGGATTTGGGAGATACGCAGTATTTT

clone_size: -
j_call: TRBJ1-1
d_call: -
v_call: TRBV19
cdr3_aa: CASSITGNTEAFF
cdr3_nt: TGTGCCAGTAGTATCACAGGAAACACTGAAGCTTTCTTT

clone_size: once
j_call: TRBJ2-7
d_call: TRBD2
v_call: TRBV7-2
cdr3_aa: CASSPRAGAPYEQYF
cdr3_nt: TGTGCCAGCAGCCCTCGGGCGGGAGCACCCTACGAGCAGTACTTC